This T cell receptor beta chain stems from a study of blood T cell repertoires in COVID-19. Overall study context: Samples came from the United States, Italy and Spain, spanning acute and convalescent COVID-19. Sample material is recorded as cDNA or gDNA derived from T cells, B-cell-depleted T cells, or PBMCs.

The V gene's germline CDR1 is ENHRY and CDR2 SYGVKD. This CDR3 is built from 15 residues. How the authors handled the data: Reference gene primer amplification yielded estimated nucleated cell counts. Assay used: immunoSEQ multiplex PCR; TCRdb lists only in-frame clones, some missing. The V and J calls and clone size come from that table; D and trimming were worked out from the DNA. The sample lists approximately 200,000 clones; roughly four fifths were seen once. Participants' reported clinical history set cohort assignment. A note on this clone: One end of the junction does not line up with germline, which may come from a read error.

The sequencing sample was made of PBMCs or T cells enriched from blood (not recorded which). V gene TRBV10-3 combines with J gene TRBJ2-3, with TRBD2 matching over 7 bases. The receptor's source is a man in his forties or fifties who had recovered from COVID-19. CDR3 sequence (DNA): TGTGCCACCAGTCTACTAGCGCTAAGCACAGATACGCAGTATTTT. This codes for CATSLLALSTDTQYF.